The 29 T cell receptor beta chains in this list originate from one sample, sequenced in a study of shared clonotypes between healthy human individuals. Libraries were prepared by immunoSEQ multiplex PCR; TCRdb keeps only in-frame clonotypes and omits some of them. Of 2 million to 2.5 million clones listed, 85% to 95% are singletons. The sequencing sample was made of naive CD4+ T cells from PBMCs. Noted subset: CD45RA+ positively selected. The receptors were sampled from a man between 18 and 29 years old in good health. Some clones in this sample may be carry-over from other donors' samples.

The chain recombines TRBV23-1 with TRBJ2-7, with 7 bases lining up with TRBD2. TRBV23-1 is noted as an ORF with a role that remains uncertain. The J segment lost 2 bases and the V segment lost 3 bases, leaving 13 bases of the junction unmatched. The CDR3 consists of 17 residues. CDR3 sequence reads: CASSHDPSGGGPYEQYF. The CDR3 DNA reads as TGCGCCAGCAGTCACGACCCGAGTGGGGGGGGTCCCTACGAGCAGTACTTC.

This clone appeared a single time. The V call is TRBV5-1, the J call TRBJ2-4; possible D gene TRBD1, 6 bases. The CDR3 consists of 20 residues. Trimming cost V 4 bases and J 2 bases, with 28 bases left between them. Germline values: CDR1 SGHRS, CDR2 YFSETQ. CDR3 bases: TGCGCCAGCAGCCGACAGTCAATGGTGGGCAGGGGCGATACCAAAAACATTCAGTACTTC. Amino acid sequence: CASSRQSMVGRGDTKNIQYF.

The chain recombines TRBV5-6 with TRBJ2-7; 7 nucleotides align to TRBD1. Germline trimming cut 4 bases from V and 6 bases from J; bases unmatched to any gene: 10. CDR3 length equals 14 residues. Germline lookup yields CDR1 SGHDT and CDR2 YYEEEE. CDR3 protein: CASSDRQGRGEQYF. In DNA, the CDR3 is TGTGCCAGCAGCGACCGACAGGGTAGGGGCGAGCAGTACTTC.

This rearrangement joins TRBV19 to TRBJ2-1; D not resolved. Trimming pared 2 bases from V and 7 bases from J, leaving 18 bases between. Germline assignment: CDR1 LNHDA and CDR2 SQIVND (reference sequence). There are 16 residues in the CDR3. The CDR3 region is CASSIQLLTIGNEQFF. The CDR3 bases are TGTGCCAGTAGTATACAATTACTAACAATCGGAAATGAGCAGTTCTTC.

The genes are TRBV5-4 and TRBJ1-1; no firm D call. This CDR3 comprises 14 residues. Germline loops: CDR1 SGHNT, CDR2 YYREEE (reference sequence). The ends were cut back, 0 bases at V and 7 bases at J, with 13 bases in the middle. This CDR3 is CASSLGVGSLEAFF. DNA of the CDR3: TGTGCCAGCAGCTTGGGGGTGGGCAGTCTTGAAGCTTTCTTT.

CDR3 bases: TGTGCCAGCAGAAAAACAGAAACCCCAGATAATGAAAAACTGTTTTTT. Translating gives CASRKTETPDNEKLFF. This chain connects TRBV28 to TRBJ1-4; D is uncertain. With 6 bases removed from V and 4 bases from J, the gap between germline ends came to 18 bases. Germline assignment: CDR1 MDHEN and CDR2 SYDVKM. The CDR3 is made up of 16 amino acids.

This clone occurred once. V and J are TRBV6-5 and TRBJ1-1; TRBD1 matches at 7 bases. CDR3 size: 14 residues. Germline CDR1 reads MNHEY; CDR2 reads SVGAGI. V lost 6 bases and J lost 4; bases outside the gene matches: 8. CDR3 sequence (DNA): TGTGCCAGCAGCTCTCAGGGGGGAGTCACTGAAGCTTTCTTT. Its protein product is CASSSQGGVTEAFF.

This clone was counted a few times. The chain is built from TRBV4-1 and TRBJ2-2; D might be TRBD1 or TRBD2, each matching 5 bases. Germline CDR1 and CDR2: MGHRA and YSYEKL. The length of the CDR3 is 14 residues. V lost 5 bases to trimming and J lost 6 bases, with 13 bases between them. The CDR3 nucleotides read TGCGCCAGCAGCTTATTTGGGGGTTCCGGGGAGCTGTTTTTT. Translating it yields CASSLFGGSGELFF.

The chain employs TRBV11-1 and TRBJ2-7; a possible D gene is TRBD2 (6 bases). V lost 5 bases and J 2 bases, leaving 10 bases between the germline ends. There are 13 residues in the CDR3. Germline V gene sequence: CDR1 SGHAT, CDR2 FQDESV (reference sequence). This chain's CDR3 is CASSQTRTYEQYF. The CDR3 DNA sequence: TGTGCCAGCAGCCAGACTAGGACCTACGAGCAGTACTTC.

The gene calls are TRBV23-1 and TRBJ2-7, with 7 positions matching TRBD1. TRBV23-1 counts as an open reading frame of uncertain function. The CDR3 runs to 14 residues. V lost 11 bases to trimming and J lost 5 bases; unmatched junction nucleotides: 15. Here the CDR3 DNA reads TGCGCCTCTTCCTCTGGACAGGCGTCAAACGAGCAGTACTTC. Amino acids: CASSSGQASNEQYF.

V gene TRBV2 combines with J gene TRBJ2-1; maybe TRBD2 (5 bases). Germline V gene lookup returns CDR1 SNHLY and CDR2 FYNNEI. V was cut by 7 bases and J by 3 bases, with 16 bases left in between. The CDR3 covers 15 residues. The CDR3 DNA reads TGTGCCAGCACCCCGAAGCCGAGCGGCTACAATGAGCAGTTCTTC. This gives the protein CASTPKPSGYNEQFF. Full variable domain (rest looked up from reference TRBV2 and TRBJ2-1): EPEVTQTPSHQVTQMGQEVILRCVPISNHLYFYWYRQILGQKVEFLVSFYNNEISEKSEIFDDQFSVERPDGSNFTLKIRSTKLEDSAMYFCASTPKPSGYNEQFFGPGTRLTVL.

The CDR3 spells CASSLITGTSGRAYNEQFF. CDR3 DNA: TGTGCCAGCAGCCTGATAACCGGGACTAGCGGGAGAGCCTACAATGAGCAGTTCTTC. The chain has TRBV11-2 and TRBJ2-1; 14 bases match TRBD2. Germline CDR1 is SGHAT and CDR2 is FQNNGV. The length of the CDR3 is 19 residues. With 5 bases clipped from V and 2 bases from J, the junction kept 11 bases outside the gene matches.

This clone was found once. For the CDR3, the DNA is TGTGCCAGCAGCTTAGGCGGGGCGGGGATTCGGATCTACGAGCAGTACTTC. This gives the protein CASSLGGAGIRIYEQYF. V is TRBV11-2 and J is TRBJ2-7; D may be TRBD2 (6 bases). The CDR3 consists of 17 residues. In germline, CDR1 is SGHAT, CDR2 FQNNGV. Trimming pared 1 base from V and 3 bases from J, leaving 19 bases between.

This clone appeared a single time. The chain's CDR3 is CASSQGRGGGYEQYF. The DNA of the CDR3 is TGTGCCAGCAGCCAAGGAAGGGGAGGGGGGTACGAGCAGTACTTC. The chain couples TRBV6-6 to TRBJ2-7; D is possibly TRBD2 (7 bases). This CDR3 region has 15 residues. Germline V gene lookup returns CDR1 MNHNY and CDR2 SVGAGI (reference sequence). V was shortened by 6 bases and J by 4 bases, with 19 bases between the two germline ends.

The chain joins TRBV6-5 to TRBJ1-4, with a possible D match to TRBD1 (6 bases). Trimming removed 2 bases at V and 10 bases at J, with 11 bases between. This CDR3 is built from 13 residues. Germline V gives CDR1 MNHEY, CDR2 SVGAGI. CDR3 loop: CASSYNREGKLFF. CDR3 sequence (DNA): TGTGCCAGCAGTTACAACAGGGAGGGAAAACTGTTTTTT.

CDR3 loop: CASSDPGQGYNEQFF. The DNA of the CDR3 is TGTGCCAGCAGCGACCCCGGACAGGGCTACAATGAGCAGTTCTTC. The gene calls are TRBV27 and TRBJ2-1, with 8 bases fitting TRBD1. Germline CDR1 MNHEY, CDR2 SMNVEV (reference sequence). V lost 6 bases, J lost 3 bases, and 7 bases stayed unmatched. There are 15 residues in the CDR3.

The chain recombines TRBV5-1 with TRBJ1-1, with D possibly being TRBD1 (5 bases). Between the trimmed V and J ends, which lost 7 bases and 3 bases, there was a span of 13 bases. There are 13 residues in the CDR3. Germline-derived CDR1 and CDR2 are SGHRS and YFSETQ. The CDR3 reads CASGAGTDTEAFF. The CDR3 DNA reads as TGCGCCAGCGGCGCAGGGACGGACACTGAAGCTTTCTTT.

The CDR3 here is CASSPRRGNSYEQYF. The CDR3 nucleotides are TGTGCCAGCTCACCGCGGCGCGGAAACTCCTACGAGCAGTACTTC. The V and J genes are TRBV18 and TRBJ2-5; D gene unclear. The J call may be incorrect, as the DNA end agrees better with TRBJ2-7. This CDR3 comprises 15 residues. Germline assignment: CDR1 KGHSH and CDR2 LQKENI.

On this clone itself: At the DNA level, this CDR3 is encoded by other sequences in the same sample as well. The chain uses TRBV5-1 and TRBJ2-1, with TRBD1 matching 8 bases. CDR1 SGHRS and CDR2 YFSETQ come from the germline V gene. The CDR3 totals 15 residues. The V and J ends lost 0 bases and 4 bases, in that order; junction bases with no gene match: 3. The CDR3 nucleotides read TGCGCCAGCAGCTTGGTTGGACAGGGTTACAATGAGCAGTTCTTC. It encodes CASSLVGQGYNEQFF.

This chain joins TRBV6-1 and TRBJ2-7; D could derive from TRBD1 or TRBD2 (7 bases each). This CDR3 is 13 amino acids long. Germline CDR1 and CDR2: MNHNS and SASEGT. Trimming stripped 8 bases from V and 5 bases from J, with 16 bases between. CDR3 amino acids: CASVTGAGDEQYF. The CDR3 DNA is TGTGCCAGCGTTACAGGGGCGGGAGACGAGCAGTACTTC.

V gene TRBV4-2 combines with J gene TRBJ1-1; a possible D gene is TRBD1 (6 bases). Trimming took off 0 bases at V and 2 bases at J, with 13 bases between the two ends. The CDR3 sequence is 16 residues long. The germline gives CDR1 LGHNA, CDR2 YNFKEQ. The CDR3 nucleotides are TGTGCCAGCAGCCAAGAGGAACAGGGAAGAAACACTGAAGCTTTCTTT. Its protein product is CASSQEEQGRNTEAFF.

The chain links TRBV29-1 to TRBJ1-6, with D perhaps TRBD1 (6 bases). With 6 bases removed from V and 7 bases from J, the gap between germline ends came to 16 bases. From germline, CDR1 is SQVTM and CDR2 ANQGSEA. The CDR3 is made up of 14 amino acids. The CDR3 DNA follows: TGCAGCGTGTCACAGGGAAGTGGCAATTCACCCCTCCACTTT. Its protein is CSVSQGSGNSPLHF.

The rearrangement uses TRBV7-2 and TRBJ1-6; tentatively, D is TRBD1 (6 bases). Germline CDR1 and CDR2: SGHTA and FQGNSA. With 2 bases removed from V and 11 bases from J, the gap between germline ends came to 16 bases. This CDR3 has 15 residues. DNA for the CDR3: TGTGCCAGCAGCTTAACGGGGCAGGGGAGGGCACCCCTCCACTTT. Encoded protein: CASSLTGQGRAPLHF.

Remarks on this clone: Other nucleotide sequences from this sample produce the same CDR3. This rearrangement joins TRBV5-1 to TRBJ1-2; 9 bases line up with TRBD1. The trim removed 0 bases at V and 7 bases at J, leaving 4 bases unmatched. The CDR3 has 14 residues. CDR1 is SGHRS, CDR2 YFSETQ, per germline. CDR3 DNA: TGCGCCAGCAGCTTGGCCCTGACAGGGGGTGGCTACACCTTC. Translation gives CASSLALTGGGYTF.

The DNA for the CDR3 is TGTGCCAGTAGTATACTCCCTAGCGGTGATTTCGGGCAGTTCTTC. It is translated as CASSILPSGDFGQFF. The chain links TRBV19 to TRBJ2-1, with 7 bases fitting TRBD2. Trimming removed 2 bases from V and 12 bases from J; junction bases left unmatched: 13. The germline CDR1 and CDR2 sequences are LNHDA and SQIVND (reference sequence). The CDR3 consists of 15 residues.

Concerning this clone itself: The same CDR3 also results from other DNA sequences found in this sample. This sequence joins TRBV5-4 and TRBJ2-7; 9 bases line up with TRBD2. V lost 0 bases, J lost 0 bases, and 1 base stayed unmatched. The CDR3 extends over 15 amino acids. Germline V gene sequence: CDR1 SGHNT, CDR2 YYREEE (reference sequence). CDR3 nucleotide sequence: TGTGCCAGCAGCTTGGTTAGCGGGAGCTCCTACGAGCAGTACTTC. Translated: CASSLVSGSSYEQYF.

The chain couples TRBV30 to TRBJ1-1; D is unresolved. CDR1 and CDR2 from the germline V gene are GTSNPN and SVGIG (reference sequence). The CDR3 is made up of 8 amino acids. V dropped 7 bases and J dropped 9 bases, with 6 bases sitting between them. The CDR3 nucleotides are TGTGCCTTGGGTAAAGCTTTCTTT. Translating it yields CALGKAFF.

This rearrangement joins TRBV6-1 to TRBJ1-5; weak D call: TRBD1 (5 bases). The CDR3 is 15 amino acids. The germline CDR1 and CDR2 sequences are MNHNS and SASEGT. The V gene lost 5 bases and the J gene lost 0 bases, with 11 bases spanning the gap. CDR3 sequence reads: CASSQTTVSNQPQHF. The DNA of the CDR3 is TGTGCCAGCAGTCAAACGACAGTTAGCAATCAGCCCCAGCATTTT.

The CDR3 here is CASRSGSEAFF. The CDR3 bases are TGTGCCAGCAGGTCAGGGTCTGAAGCTTTCTTT. The chain couples TRBV28 to TRBJ1-1; maybe TRBD1 (5 bases). Germline V CDR1 and CDR2: MDHEN, SYDVKM. Trimming shortened V by 6 bases and J by 6 bases, and 8 bases separated the two germline ends. The CDR3 is 11 amino acids.